Each of the 18 T cell receptor beta chains below was sequenced from the same sample in a study of shared clonotypes between healthy human individuals. Generated by immunoSEQ multiplex PCR, the TCRdb table keeps only in-frame clones and is missing some. The profile shows 450,000 to 500,000 clones, around 80% of them singletons. The sequencing input was PBMCs. These receptors all come from a woman aged 40 to 50 in good health. Some clones in this sample may be carry-over from other donors' samples.

The rearrangement uses TRBV6-6 and TRBJ1-2; no definite D call. Trimming removed 5 bases from V and 4 bases from J, with 8 bases in between. The CDR3 length is 12 residues. Germline values: CDR1 MNHNY, CDR2 SVGAGI (reference sequence). CDR3 residues: CASSPRVYGYTF. CDR3 coding DNA: TGTGCCAGCAGTCCCCGAGTCTATGGCTACACCTTC.

On this clone itself: This likely traces to a read error, being one base from a far larger clone. This rearrangement joins TRBV2 to TRBJ2-7; D possibly uses TRBD1 or TRBD2 (5 bases each). Trimming left V 8 bases short and J 9 bases short, with 17 bases between. From germline, CDR1 is SNHLY and CDR2 FYNNEI. The CDR3 runs 12 residues. The CDR3 nucleotides read TGTGCCAGCGGCCCCTTGGGACCTCGGCAGTACTTC. It specifies CASGPLGPRQYF.

The chain has TRBV6-5 and TRBJ1-1; D is perhaps TRBD1 (5 bases). The CDR3 totals 13 residues. The V end lost 6 bases, the J end lost 1 base, and 9 bases lay between the germline ends. Germline V gene data show CDR1 as MNHEY and CDR2 as SVGAGI. CDR3 in amino acids: CASSPRGNTEAFF. For the CDR3, the DNA is TGTGCCAGCAGCCCGAGGGGGAACACTGAAGCTTTCTTT.

The chain joins TRBV28 to TRBJ2-1; tentative D call: TRBD2 (6 bases). CDR1 is MDHEN, CDR2 SYDVKM, per germline. The CDR3 sequence is 13 residues long. Between the trimmed V and J ends, which lost 6 bases and 6 bases, there was a span of 12 bases. CDR3 bases: TGTGCCAGCAGGGCAGGAGGGATCAATGAGCAGTTCTTC. Translating gives CASRAGGINEQFF.

This chain links TRBV6-1 with TRBJ1-1; D gene uncertain. CDR3 length equals 13 residues. The V end was cut by 7 bases, the J end by 2 bases, with 11 bases between. The germline V gene encodes CDR1 MNHNS and CDR2 SASEGT. CDR3 DNA sequence: TGTGCCAGCAACCCTGCAGGAAACACTGAAGCTTTCTTT. Amino acids: CASNPAGNTEAFF.

V and J are TRBV18 and TRBJ2-2; D tentatively fits TRBD1 or TRBD2 (5 bases each). V was clipped by 3 bases and J by 5 bases, with 16 bases between them. The germline CDR1 and CDR2 sequences are KGHSH and LQKENI. The CDR3 loop spans 16 amino acids. The CDR3 sequence: CASSPLRGIGTGELFF. The CDR3 DNA reads as TGTGCCAGCTCACCCTTGAGGGGTATCGGTACCGGGGAGCTGTTTTTT.

The chain combines TRBV28 with TRBJ2-5, with TRBD1 identical over 7 bases. J was trimmed by 5 bases and V by 4 bases; bases with no gene match: 13. The CDR3 consists of 16 residues. Germline V lookup: CDR1 MDHEN, CDR2 SYDVKM. The CDR3 loop reads CASSSHRLARGETQYF. In DNA, the CDR3 is TGTGCCAGCAGTTCCCATCGGCTCGCCAGGGGGGAGACCCAGTACTTC.

Concerning this clone: Mismatch with germline at one junction end may stem from a read error. J is TRBJ1-5 and V is TRBV30; no clear D. Germline CDR1 GTSNPN, CDR2 SVGIG (reference sequence). The CDR3 covers 13 residues. CDR3 sequence reads: CAWSRTSNKPQHF. Written as DNA, the CDR3 is TGTGCCTGGAGCCGGACGAGCAATAAGCCCCAGCATTTT.

About this clone itself: Given a much more abundant clone one base away, this may be a read error. V gene TRBV7-9 combines with J gene TRBJ1-1, with D uncertain. V lost 2 bases and J lost 0, with 4 bases in between. The CDR3 contains 13 residues. Germline-derived CDR1 and CDR2 are SEHNR and FQNEAQ (reference sequence). Here the CDR3 reads CASSLTVNTEAFF. The DNA for the CDR3 is TGTGCCAGCAGCTTAACGGTGAACACTGAAGCTTTCTTT.

The chain links TRBV18 to TRBJ1-1; no clear D gene. The CDR3 has 15 residues. V was clipped by 3 bases and J by 8 bases, with 19 bases between them. Germline V CDR1 and CDR2: KGHSH, LQKENI. The CDR3 DNA reads as TGTGCCAGCTCACCGAAAGGTCCGAACACCGAGGAAGCTTTCTTT. Its protein product is CASSPKGPNTEEAFF.

This clone appeared a single time. The chain uses TRBV7-3 and TRBJ2-7, with a tentative D call TRBD2 (6 bases). From germline, CDR1 is SGHTA and CDR2 FQGTGA. This CDR3 contains 14 residues. The ends were cut back, 5 bases at V and 1 base at J, with 12 bases in the middle. DNA for the CDR3: TGTGCCAGCAGCCCTAGCGCAGCTTCCTACGAGCAGTACTTC. Protein: CASSPSAASYEQYF.

To note about this clone: One base away lies a much larger clone, so this may be a sequencing read error. Other nucleotide sequences in the sample specify the same CDR3. The chain links TRBV2 to TRBJ2-5; no clear D. Germline-derived CDR1 and CDR2 are SNHLY and FYNNEI. CDR3 length: 9 residues. The CDR3 sequence is CASRETQYF. CDR3 sequence (DNA): TGCGCCAGCAGGGAGACCCAGTACTTC.

This clone was picked up a small number of times. The CDR3 sequence: CASSERWPTGGLANYGYTF. For the CDR3, the DNA is TGCGCCAGCAGTGAGCGTTGGCCAACAGGGGGGTTGGCTAACTATGGCTACACCTTC. V gene TRBV10-1 combines with J gene TRBJ1-2; 8 bases line up with TRBD1. The CDR3 is 19 residues long. The V segment lost 2 bases and the J segment 0 bases; nucleotides outside the gene matches: 14. Germline V gives CDR1 WNHNN, CDR2 SYGVQD (reference sequence).

The chain uses TRBV6-1 and TRBJ1-1; unclear D gene. The CDR3 has 12 amino acids. V lost 7 bases and J 7 bases, leaving 13 bases between the germline ends. Germline values: CDR1 MNHNS, CDR2 SASEGT. As DNA, the CDR3 is TGTGCCAGCAATGATTTGGGTGGTGAAGCTTTCTTT. This encodes CASNDLGGEAFF.

V is TRBV11-2 and J is TRBJ1-2, with D tentatively TRBD1 (5 bases). V dropped 3 bases and J dropped 3 bases, with 5 bases sitting between them. The CDR3 length is 12 residues. Germline CDR1 is SGHAT and CDR2 is FQNNGV. This chain's CDR3 is CASSFRDYGYTF. In DNA form, the CDR3 reads TGTGCCAGCAGCTTCAGGGACTATGGCTACACCTTC.

The gene calls are TRBV2 and TRBJ1-5; D remains unclear. Trimming removed 4 bases from V and 3 bases from J, with 10 bases in between. Germline CDR1 and CDR2: SNHLY and FYNNEI. CDR3 length equals 14 residues. As DNA, the CDR3 is TGTGCCAGCAGTGGGCTCGGGCTCAATCAGCCCCAGCATTTT. Its protein is CASSGLGLNQPQHF.

The chain links TRBV7-6 to TRBJ2-3; TRBD2 agrees at 7 bases. Trimming removed 1 base from V and 0 bases from J; junction bases left unmatched: 4. The germline V gene encodes CDR1 SGHVS and CDR2 FNYEAQ. The CDR3 runs 16 residues. For the CDR3, the DNA is TGTGCCAGCAGCTTAGAGGCGGGAGTCAGCACAGATACGCAGTATTTT. This sequence encodes CASSLEAGVSTDTQYF.

The V call is TRBV28, the J call TRBJ2-7, with no clear D. Deletions cut 5 bases from V and 1 base from J, with 9 bases between. The CDR3 contains 13 residues. Germline V gives CDR1 MDHEN, CDR2 SYDVKM. The CDR3 nucleotides are TGTGCCAGCAGTCAAGGGTTTTCCTACGAGCAGTACTTC. As protein: CASSQGFSYEQYF.